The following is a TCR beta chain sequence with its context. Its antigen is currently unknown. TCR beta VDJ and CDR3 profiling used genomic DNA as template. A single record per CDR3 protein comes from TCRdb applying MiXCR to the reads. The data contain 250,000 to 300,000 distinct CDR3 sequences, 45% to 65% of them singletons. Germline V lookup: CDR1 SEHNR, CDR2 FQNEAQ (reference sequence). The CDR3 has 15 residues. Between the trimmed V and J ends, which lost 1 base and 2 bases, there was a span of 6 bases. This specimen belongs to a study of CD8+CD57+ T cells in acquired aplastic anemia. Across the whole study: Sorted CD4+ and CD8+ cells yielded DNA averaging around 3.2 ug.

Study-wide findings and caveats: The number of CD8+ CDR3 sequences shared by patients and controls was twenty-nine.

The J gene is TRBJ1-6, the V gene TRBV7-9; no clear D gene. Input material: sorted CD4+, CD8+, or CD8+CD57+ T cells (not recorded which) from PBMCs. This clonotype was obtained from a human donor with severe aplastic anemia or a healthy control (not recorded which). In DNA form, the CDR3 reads TGTGCCAGCAGCTTAGGCAGGACCTATAATTCACCCCTCCACTTT. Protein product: CASSLGRTYNSPLHF. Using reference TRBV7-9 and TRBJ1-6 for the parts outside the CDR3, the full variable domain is DTGVSQNPRHKITKRGQNVTFRCDPISEHNRLYWYRQTLGQGPEFLTYFQNEAQLEKSRLLSDRFSAERPKGSFSTLEIQRTEQGDSAMYLCASSLGRTYNSPLHFGNGTRLTVT.